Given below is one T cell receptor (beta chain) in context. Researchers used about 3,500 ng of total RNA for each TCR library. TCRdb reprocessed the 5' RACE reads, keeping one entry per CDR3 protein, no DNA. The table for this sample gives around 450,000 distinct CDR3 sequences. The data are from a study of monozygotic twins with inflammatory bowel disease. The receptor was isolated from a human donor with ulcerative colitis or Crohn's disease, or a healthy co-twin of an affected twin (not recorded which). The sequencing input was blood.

The CDR3 reads CASSLVGGLATGELFF. This rearrangement joins TRBV7-3 to TRBJ2-2; TCRdb outputs TRBD2, but without DNA this stays unchecked. The CDR3 is made up of 16 amino acids. Per germline, CDR1 SGHTA and CDR2 FQGTGA.